This TCR beta chain is drawn from a study of response to subunit inactivated influenza vaccine. A remark on this clonotype: The target antigen is unknown.

TCRdb reprocessed the RT-PCR reads with MiXCR, giving one entry per CDR3 protein. The sample includes approximately 490,000 distinct CDR3 sequences, more than 7% of them seen just once. The CDR3 length is 20 residues. V lost 4 bases, J lost 0 bases, and 13 bases stayed unmatched. Germline loops: CDR1 MGHDK, CDR2 SYGVNS. Study-wide results and caveats: That few new T cells are recruited by each seasonal influenza vaccination was the authors' suggestion.

The sequence derives from a man aged 50 to 69 who received an inactivated influenza vaccine. V usage is TRBV25-1 and J usage is TRBJ2-2, with 11 bases matching TRBD1. This material consisted of PBMCs from blood, taken less than 30 months after vaccination. Written as DNA, the CDR3 is TGTGCCAGCAGTGGGATAGAAGGACAGGGGGCGTTCGCGAACACCGGGGAGCTGTTTTTT. This encodes CASSGIEGQGAFANTGELFF.